This TCR beta chain is from a study of blood T cell repertoires in COVID-19. In the source study's methods: Estimation of nucleated cell counts relied on the amplification of reference gene primers. Assay used: immunoSEQ multiplex PCR; TCRdb lists only in-frame clones, some missing. The DNA gave D and trimming, while V, J and clone size come from that table. The table shows about 50,000 clones, with roughly 79% occurring only once. V lost 0 bases to trimming and J lost 5 bases, with 5 bases between them. This CDR3 is 13 amino acids long. Germline V gene lookup returns CDR1 SGDLS and CDR2 YYNGEE. The clonotype was recovered from a woman aged 80 or older with COVID-19, enrolled during active disease. The chain joins TRBV9 to TRBJ1-4; the D is unclear. The material sequenced was peripheral blood. CDR3: CASSVGGNEKLFF. The CDR3 nucleotides read TGTGCCAGCAGCGTAGGAGGGAATGAAAAACTGTTTTTT.